The next 9 T cell receptor beta chains were all read from a single sample in a study of T cell changes during pregnancy in multiple sclerosis. Clones were read by immunoSEQ multiplex PCR, and TCRdb kept only the in-frame ones, dropping some. The sample yields around 66,000 clones, around 92% seen once. This specimen was peripheral blood, taken after pregnancy. These receptors originate from a female donor in good health, enrolled as a control in a pregnancy study.

This sequence joins TRBV20-1 and TRBJ1-2, with D unresolved. Germline CDR1 and CDR2: DFQATT and SNEGSKA (reference sequence). Trimming stripped 7 bases from V and 8 bases from J, with 8 bases between. This CDR3 is 9 amino acids long. This CDR3 is CSVRPGYTF. The CDR3 DNA reads TGCAGTGTCCGTCCGGGCTACACCTTC.

This chain connects TRBV11-2 to TRBJ1-2, with a tentative D call TRBD1 (5 bases). Per germline, CDR1 SGHAT and CDR2 FQNNGV. The CDR3 length is 14 residues. Trimming removed 3 bases from V and 8 bases from J, with 16 bases in between. The CDR3: CASSLGQGGRGYTF. CDR3 bases: TGTGCCAGCAGCTTGGGGCAGGGAGGACGAGGCTACACCTTC.

The J gene is TRBJ2-3, the V gene TRBV30, with a tentative D call TRBD1 (6 bases). The CDR3 sequence is 17 residues long. Looked up from germline, CDR1 is GTSNPN and CDR2 is SVGIG (reference sequence). V was shortened by 1 base and J by 2 bases, with 19 bases between the two germline ends. As DNA, the CDR3 is TGTGCCTGGAGTGACCCCCTGGGGGCCTTTGCCACAGATACGCAGTATTTT. Protein sequence: CAWSDPLGAFATDTQYF.

This chain links TRBV4-2 with TRBJ1-5; D unclear. The ends were cut back, 0 bases at V and 4 bases at J, with 13 bases in the middle. The germline V gene encodes CDR1 LGHNA and CDR2 YNFKEQ. The CDR3 is 16 amino acids. The CDR3 nucleotides read TGTGCCAGCAGCCAAGACGGAGTAGCAGCAAATCAGCCCCAGCATTTT. This translates into CASSQDGVAANQPQHF.

This clone showed up just once. V is TRBV5-4 and J is TRBJ1-2; 11 bases fit TRBD1. Germline CDR1 is SGHNT and CDR2 is YYREEE (reference sequence). The CDR3 runs 17 residues. V lost 4 bases and J lost 3; bases outside the gene matches: 11. CDR3 nucleotide sequence: TGTGCCAGCAGCCGAGGGACAGGGGGAACACGAGACTATGGCTACACCTTC. It yields the protein CASSRGTGGTRDYGYTF. Variable domain in full (rest from reference TRBV5-4 and TRBJ1-2): ETGVTQSPTHLIKTRGQQVTLRCSSQSGHNTVSWYQQALGQGPQFIFQYYREEENGRGNFPPRFSGLQFPNYSSELNVNALELDDSALYLCASSRGTGGTRDYGYTFGSGTRLTVV.

The chain carries TRBV4-2 and TRBJ2-2; 9 nucleotides align to TRBD2. CDR1 is LGHNA and CDR2 is YNFKEQ in the germline V gene. This CDR3 has 17 residues. The J segment lost 7 bases and the V segment lost 0 bases, leaving 9 bases of the junction unmatched. In DNA form, the CDR3 reads TGTGCCAGCAGCCAAGAATGGCTAGCGGGGACTAACGGGGAGCTGTTTTTT. It encodes CASSQEWLAGTNGELFF.

The chain recombines TRBV11-1 with TRBJ2-7, with 9 bases aligning to TRBD2. Losses at the gene ends were 9 bases for V and 3 bases for J; bases not matched to a gene: 9. The germline gives CDR1 SGHAT, CDR2 FQDESV (reference sequence). The CDR3 consists of 14 residues. The CDR3 bases are TGTGCCAGTTCAGTCGCGGGGGGGTTCTACGAGCAGTACTTC. Amino acids: CASSVAGGFYEQYF.

The chain has TRBV9 and TRBJ1-3, with unresolved D. The ends were cut back, 4 bases at V and 0 bases at J, with 14 bases in the middle. Per the germline V gene, CDR1 is SGDLS and CDR2 is YYNGEE. This CDR3 is built from 16 residues. In DNA, the CDR3 is TGTGCCAGCAGCTCACTGGTGCAACCCTCTGGAAACACCATATATTTT. It translates to CASSSLVQPSGNTIYF.

The chain employs TRBV5-1 and TRBJ2-1, with 7 bases lining up with TRBD1. The V segment lost 3 bases and the J segment 3 bases; nucleotides outside the gene matches: 3. Germline lookup yields CDR1 SGHRS and CDR2 YFSETQ. The CDR3 extends over 14 amino acids. CDR3 in amino acids: CASSSGGNYNEQFF. In nucleotides, the CDR3 is TGCGCCAGCAGCTCAGGGGGTAACTACAATGAGCAGTTCTTC.